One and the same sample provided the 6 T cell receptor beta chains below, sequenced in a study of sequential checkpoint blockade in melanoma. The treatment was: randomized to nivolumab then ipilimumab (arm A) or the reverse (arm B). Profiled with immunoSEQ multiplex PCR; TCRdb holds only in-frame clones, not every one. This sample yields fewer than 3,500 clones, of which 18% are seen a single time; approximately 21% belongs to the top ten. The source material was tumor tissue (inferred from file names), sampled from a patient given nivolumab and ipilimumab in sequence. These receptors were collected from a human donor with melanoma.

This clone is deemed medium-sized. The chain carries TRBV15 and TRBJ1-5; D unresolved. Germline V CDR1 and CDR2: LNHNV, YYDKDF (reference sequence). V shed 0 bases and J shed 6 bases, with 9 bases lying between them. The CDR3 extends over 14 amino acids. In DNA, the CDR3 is TGTGCCACCAGCAGAGATACGGAGGGTCAGCCCCAGCATTTT. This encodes CATSRDTEGQPQHF.

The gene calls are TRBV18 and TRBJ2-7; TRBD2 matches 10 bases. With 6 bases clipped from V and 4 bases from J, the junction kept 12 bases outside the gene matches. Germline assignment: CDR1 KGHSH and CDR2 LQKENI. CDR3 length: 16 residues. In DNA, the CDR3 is TGTGCCAGCTCGGGAGGGTCTAGCGGGAGTTCATACGAGCAGTACTTC. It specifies CASSGGSSGSSYEQYF.

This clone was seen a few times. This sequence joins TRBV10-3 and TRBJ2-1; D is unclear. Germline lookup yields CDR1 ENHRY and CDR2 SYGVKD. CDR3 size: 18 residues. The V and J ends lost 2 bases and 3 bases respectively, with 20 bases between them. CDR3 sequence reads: CAISELPTEKAFYNEQFF. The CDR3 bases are TGTGCCATCAGTGAGCTCCCAACCGAAAAGGCATTCTACAATGAGCAGTTCTTC.

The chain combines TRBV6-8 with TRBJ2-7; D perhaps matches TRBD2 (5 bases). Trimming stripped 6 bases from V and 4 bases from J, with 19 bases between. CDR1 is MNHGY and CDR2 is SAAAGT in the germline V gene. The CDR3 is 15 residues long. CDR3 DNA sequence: TGTGCCAGCAGCCACCCCCCCAGACTACCTTACGAGCAGTACTTC. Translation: CASSHPPRLPYEQYF.

CDR3 sequence reads: CASSYSGFVYGYTF. The CDR3 DNA sequence: TGTGCCAGCAGTTACTCGGGATTTGTGTATGGCTACACCTTC. V and J are TRBV6-8 and TRBJ1-2; D call uncertain. CDR1 is MNHGY and CDR2 is SAAAGT in the germline V gene. The germline V and J ends were trimmed by 0 bases and 5 bases, with 10 bases remaining between them. The CDR3 has 14 residues.

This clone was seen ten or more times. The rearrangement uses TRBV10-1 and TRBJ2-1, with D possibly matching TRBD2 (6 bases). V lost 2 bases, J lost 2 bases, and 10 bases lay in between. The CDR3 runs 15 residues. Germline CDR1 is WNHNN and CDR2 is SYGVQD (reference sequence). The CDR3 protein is CASSEGGNPYNEQFF. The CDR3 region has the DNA TGCGCCAGCAGTGAGGGAGGGAACCCCTACAATGAGCAGTTCTTC.